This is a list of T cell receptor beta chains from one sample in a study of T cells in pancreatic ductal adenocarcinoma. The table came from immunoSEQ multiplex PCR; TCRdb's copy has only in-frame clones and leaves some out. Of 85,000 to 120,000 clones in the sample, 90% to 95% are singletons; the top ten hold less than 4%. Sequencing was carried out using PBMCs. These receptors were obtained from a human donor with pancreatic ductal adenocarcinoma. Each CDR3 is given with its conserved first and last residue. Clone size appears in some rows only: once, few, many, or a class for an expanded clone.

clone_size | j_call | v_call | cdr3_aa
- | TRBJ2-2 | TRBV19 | CASRQQGKTGELFF
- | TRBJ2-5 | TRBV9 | CASSGPTGTQYF
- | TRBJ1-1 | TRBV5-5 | CASSPEDTLNTEAFF
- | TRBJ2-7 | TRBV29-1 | CSVEGARPYEQYF
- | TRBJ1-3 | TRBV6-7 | CASSYSKTWRGRCNTIYF
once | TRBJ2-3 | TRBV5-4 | CASSRGTGGSDTQYF
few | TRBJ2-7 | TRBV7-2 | CASSLYGTSGTSYEQYF
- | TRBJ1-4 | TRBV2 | CASTGPTNEKLFF
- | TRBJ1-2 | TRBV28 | CASSLGQYGYTF
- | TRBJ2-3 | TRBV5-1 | CASSYSGGSLTDTQYF
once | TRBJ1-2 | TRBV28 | CASSLSGLQGARNYGYTF
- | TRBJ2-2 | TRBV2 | CASSEAYPSTGELFF
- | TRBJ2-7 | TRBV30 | CAWRDYRSNLFMYF
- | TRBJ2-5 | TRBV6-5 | CATKTGRLETQYF
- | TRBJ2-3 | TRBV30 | CAWNDGQGTDTQYF
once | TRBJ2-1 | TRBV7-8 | CASSSPSQGRDEQFF
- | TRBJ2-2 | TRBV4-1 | CASSHPGGAGGMAGELFF
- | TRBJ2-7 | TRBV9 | CASSALGLAGHEQYF
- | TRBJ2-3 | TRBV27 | CASSLIAGAADTQYF
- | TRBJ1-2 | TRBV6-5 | CASRATNYGYTF
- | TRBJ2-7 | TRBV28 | CASSLPGFEQYF
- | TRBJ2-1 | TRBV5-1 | CASSSLRHEQFF
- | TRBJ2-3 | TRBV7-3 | CASSLTGGVRDTQYF
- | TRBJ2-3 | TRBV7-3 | CASSLYTDTQYF
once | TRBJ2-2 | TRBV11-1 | CASSYGQYTGELFF
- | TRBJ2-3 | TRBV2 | CASKQSETDTQYF
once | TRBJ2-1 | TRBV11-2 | CASSLGLAMYNEQFF
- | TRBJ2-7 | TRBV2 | CASLRNSYEQYF
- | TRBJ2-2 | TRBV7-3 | CASSLEGATGELFF
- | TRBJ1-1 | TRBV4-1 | CASSLPLTRVGRNTEAFF
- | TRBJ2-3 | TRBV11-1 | CASSLVRESYSTDTQYF
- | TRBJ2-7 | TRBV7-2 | CASNTFQGSEQYF
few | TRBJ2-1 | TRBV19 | CASSTSGSYNEQFF
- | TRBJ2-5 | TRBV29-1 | CSVWGGETQYF
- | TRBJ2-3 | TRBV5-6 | CASSRDRSPDTQYF
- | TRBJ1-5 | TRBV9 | CASSGGQDYQPQHF
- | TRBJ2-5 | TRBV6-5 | CASSRGTPQETQYF
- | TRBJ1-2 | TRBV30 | CAWRAPLSDRGPKRIAPNYGYTF
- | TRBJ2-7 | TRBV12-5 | CASRQGAYEQYF
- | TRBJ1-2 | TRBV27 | CASSFRAIGGDGYTF
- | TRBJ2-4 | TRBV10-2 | CASSESRSPQNIQYF
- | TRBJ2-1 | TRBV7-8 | CASSLIRDLGWGQFF
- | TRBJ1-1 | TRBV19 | CATCYESGSAEAFF
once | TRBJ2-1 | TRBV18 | CASSSRGGDANEQFF
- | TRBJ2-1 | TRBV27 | CASSLPLDREGQFF
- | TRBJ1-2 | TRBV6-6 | CASSLDRDGYTF
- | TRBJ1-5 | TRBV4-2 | CASSQSFKNSNQPQHF
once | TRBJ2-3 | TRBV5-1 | CASSHGGIRDTQYF
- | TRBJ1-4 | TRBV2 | CASSGMGGTAINEKLFF
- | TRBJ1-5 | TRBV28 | CASSLYRGYSNQPQHF
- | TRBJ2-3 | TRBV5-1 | CASNPGGVDTQYF
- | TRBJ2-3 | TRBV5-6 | CASSERGADTQYF